Detailed here is one TCR beta chain. Profiled with immunoSEQ multiplex PCR; TCRdb holds only in-frame clones, not every one. The sample lists 300,000 to 400,000 clones; around 90% were seen once. The sample originates from a study of blood T cell repertoires in COVID-19. V shed 6 bases and J shed 0 bases, with 11 bases lying between them. Germline CDR1 is SNHLY and CDR2 is FYNNEI. The CDR3 loop spans 14 amino acids. Enrollees, about 18 to 90 years old, lived in 24 US areas. The specimen was PBMCs or T cells enriched from blood (not recorded which). V and J are TRBV2 and TRBJ1-1, with D maybe TRBD1 (5 bases). This clonotype was sampled from a woman younger than 30 who had recovered from COVID-19. Written as DNA, the CDR3 is TGTGCCAGCAGGCGGGACGGGATGAACACTGAAGCTTTCTTT. As protein: CASRRDGMNTEAFF.